This TCR beta chain was sequenced in a study of patients and donors after allogeneic stem cell transplantation. A few counts support this clonotype. V lost 1 base and J lost 6, with 12 bases in between. The CDR3 length is 14 residues. CDR1 SGHTA and CDR2 FQGTGA come from the germline V gene. TCRdb used MiXCR to reprocess the RT-PCR reads, holding one entry per CDR3 protein. The table shows some 880,000 distinct CDR3 sequences, with roughly 18% occurring only once. This TCR was recovered from a human donor who was either an allogeneic HSCT recipient or a stem cell or donor lymphocyte infusion donor (not recorded which). It is not recorded whose cells these are; they may come from a transplant donor. Source material: blood, either unsorted or a sorted T cell fraction (not recorded which). J is TRBJ1-1 and V is TRBV7-3; D not resolved. DNA of the CDR3: TGTGCCAGCAGCTTAATAGCCTCAGACCCTGAAGCTTTCTTT. It is translated as CASSLIASDPEAFF.